Following are 9 T cell receptor beta chains from one sample sequenced in a study of CD4 T cells in relation to SARS-CoV-2 and coronaviruses. Here immunoSEQ multiplex PCR was the method, and the copy in TCRdb shows in-frame clones only, minus some. Of roughly 68,000 clones listed, 85% to 95% are singletons. CD4+ T cells from unexposed donors were obtained before the COVID-19 pandemic (2011-2018). The specimen was naive CD4+ T cells from PBMCs. Subset described: naive CD4+ T cells isolated by negative enrichment. These receptors originate from a human donor in good health.

Comment on this clone: Sequence at one end of the junction differs from germline and may be a read error. V usage is TRBV18 and J usage is TRBJ2-3, with D uncertain. This CDR3 spans 15 amino acids. Germline CDR1 is KGHSH and CDR2 is LQKENI. In DNA form, the CDR3 reads TGTGCCAGCTCTCCACTCTCTAAGAGCACAGATACGCAGTATTTT. The encoded protein is CASSPLSKSTDTQYF. The full variable domain, rest sourced from reference TRBV18 and TRBJ2-3, is NAGVMQNPRHLVRRRGQEARLRCSPMKGHSHVYWYRQLPEEGLKFMVYLQKENIIDESGMPKERFSAEFPKEGPSILRIQQVVRGDSAAYFCASSPLSKSTDTQYFGPGTRLTVL.

The chain couples TRBV7-3 to TRBJ2-1, with D possibly TRBD2 on 6 matching bases. Germline-derived CDR1 and CDR2 are SGHTA and FQGTGA. V was shortened by 5 bases and J by 7 bases, with 27 bases between the two germline ends. The CDR3 loop spans 18 amino acids. CDR3 DNA sequence: TGTGCCAGCAGCCCCCTAGGAGGGTTAAGGACTGGCGGGAATGAGCAGTTCTTC. Translation gives CASSPLGGLRTGGNEQFF.

CDR3 sequence reads: CASDWLAGGGDEQFF. CDR3 DNA: TGTGCCAGCGACTGGCTAGCGGGAGGGGGCGATGAGCAGTTCTTC. The chain combines TRBV6-5 with TRBJ2-1; 12 nucleotides line up with TRBD2. J gave up 8 bases and V 8 bases, and 10 bases lay outside the gene matches. The CDR3 extends over 15 amino acids. Germline V gene lookup returns CDR1 MNHEY and CDR2 SVGAGI.

The V call is TRBV28, the J call TRBJ2-7; the match to TRBD2 covers 13 bases. The CDR3 totals 14 residues. The ends lost 5 bases at V and 9 bases at J; junction bases unmatched: 7. Germline CDR1 is MDHEN and CDR2 is SYDVKM. The CDR3 here is CASSPGLAGVRQYF. The DNA for the CDR3 is TGTGCCAGCAGTCCCGGACTAGCGGGAGTTAGGCAGTACTTC.

The chain employs TRBV5-1 and TRBJ1-2, with 7 nucleotides matching TRBD1. Germline CDR1 reads SGHRS; CDR2 reads YFSETQ. This CDR3 is 12 amino acids long. The J segment lost 7 bases and the V segment lost 7 bases, leaving 7 bases of the junction unmatched. The CDR3 protein is CASSTGWGGYTF. CDR3 in DNA: TGCGCCAGCTCGACAGGGTGGGGTGGCTACACCTTC.

The chain is built from TRBV28 and TRBJ1-5; no firm D call. V was clipped by 6 bases and J by 0 bases, with 12 bases between them. Germline-derived CDR1 and CDR2 are MDHEN and SYDVKM. The CDR3 covers 15 residues. In nucleotides, the CDR3 is TGTGCCAGCAGCCGAGACACTTATAGCAATCAGCCCCAGCATTTT. This codes for CASSRDTYSNQPQHF.

This rearrangement joins TRBV18 to TRBJ2-5; 14 nucleotides align to TRBD2. Germline V gene lookup returns CDR1 KGHSH and CDR2 LQKENI. The CDR3 is 17 residues long. Unmatched junction bases numbered 5, after V lost 3 bases and J lost 2 bases. CDR3 nucleotides: TGTGCCAGCTCACCGCGACTAGCGGGAGGGGTACAAGAGACCCAGTACTTC. Its translation is CASSPRLAGGVQETQYF.

This clone was observed once. V is TRBV5-1 and J is TRBJ2-7, with 13 bases lining up with TRBD2. J gave up 1 base and V 5 bases, and 3 bases lay outside the gene matches. Germline V gene data show CDR1 as SGHRS and CDR2 as YFSETQ. The CDR3 is made up of 15 amino acids. The CDR3 is CASRRTSGSSYEQYF. For the CDR3, the DNA is TGCGCCAGCAGGCGGACTAGCGGGAGTTCCTACGAGCAGTACTTC.

The V and J genes are TRBV6-1 and TRBJ2-7, with no clear D. Trimming took off 3 bases at V and 2 bases at J, with 8 bases between the two ends. This CDR3 is 13 amino acids long. Germline V lookup: CDR1 MNHNS, CDR2 SASEGT. CDR3: CASSEATAYEQYF. Written as DNA, the CDR3 is TGTGCCAGCAGTGAGGCTACCGCCTACGAGCAGTACTTC.